The rows below give T cell receptor beta chains drawn from one sample of a study of cytomegalovirus exposure and HLA in healthy donors. Sequenced by immunoSEQ multiplex PCR; TCRdb stores in-frame clones only, minus some. The sample consists of approximately 150,000 clones, more than 70% of them appearing once. Sequencing was performed on PBMCs. The receptors come from a man younger than 35 in good health and CMV-seropositive. The CDR3 runs from the conserved cysteine through the conserved F or W.

J gene	V gene	CDR3 protein
TRBJ2-7	TRBV7-3	CASSLTAAPTSGRFYEQYF
TRBJ1-5	TRBV18	CASSPPGTAAQPQHF
TRBJ1-2	TRBV5-1	CASSFLQGNYGYTF
TRBJ1-4	TRBV7-7	CASSLAPEANEKLFF
TRBJ2-7	TRBV11-2	CASSLDPEQYF
TRBJ2-1	TRBV29-1	CSATGTGDYNEQFF
TRBJ2-5	TRBV4-1	CASSQKDRVPGTQYF
TRBJ2-3	TRBV19	CASRDYTDTQYF
TRBJ2-1	TRBV5-6	CASSPSTGGLFNEQFF
TRBJ2-7	TRBV27	CASSLRGGPFEQYF
TRBJ2-1	TRBV27	CASSLVLSGGGRQNEQFF
TRBJ1-1	TRBV7-3	CASSQGLGNTEAFF
TRBJ2-1	TRBV14	CASSLAGGVYQFF
TRBJ2-3	TRBV4-2	CASSQASEDTQYF
TRBJ1-1	TRBV6-6	CASSPDRGSGTEAFF
TRBJ1-1	TRBV30	CAWKKGDRPMNTEAFF
TRBJ2-2	TRBV7-7	CASSLARGTTGELFF
TRBJ1-3	TRBV19	CASSIVAGSGNTIYF
TRBJ1-2	TRBV5-1	CASSLNTIYGYTF
TRBJ2-1	TRBV9	CASSASTSWEQFF
TRBJ2-7	TRBV18	CASSPSTGSSYEQYF
TRBJ2-7	TRBV6-5	CASSPQREWLYF
TRBJ1-1	TRBV5-1	CASSFQQPRTEAFF
TRBJ2-2	TRBV18	CASSTAGTGVGELFF
TRBJ1-1	TRBV7-8	CASSPRDREGTEAFF
TRBJ1-3	TRBV18	CASSPDRGSGNTIYF
TRBJ1-2	TRBV11-1	CASSLAAGSGYTF
TRBJ2-7	TRBV7-2	CASSLLAGGTYEQYF
TRBJ2-5	TRBV2	CASSAGQRKETQYF
TRBJ2-7	TRBV5-1	CASSPLYSYEQYF
TRBJ2-3	TRBV19	CASSNRQGTDTQYF
TRBJ2-7	TRBV11-1	CASSRSRVAGPYEQYF
TRBJ2-3	TRBV27	CASSPTSTDTQYF
TRBJ2-3	TRBV5-1	CASSRPVGGADGRAGADTQYF
NA	TRBV5-1	CASQKDLPSYEQYF
TRBJ2-1	TRBV27	CASRLAGANEQFF
TRBJ2-7	TRBV10-1	CASSPSGLSYEQYF
TRBJ1-5	TRBV9	CASSAKGGVGQPQHF
TRBJ1-5	TRBV6-1	CASTMDFNQPQHF
TRBJ2-5	TRBV2	CASQRQGGMKTQYF
TRBJ1-2	TRBV13	CASSTGDGYTF
TRBJ1-4	TRBV7-6	CASSLLRGDEKLFF
TRBJ1-2	TRBV28	CASRRQGPRYGYTF
TRBJ1-6	TRBV15	CATSRDASSYNSPLHF
TRBJ1-2	TRBV2	CASSDFDRGYGYTF
TRBJ2-2	TRBV18	CASSPPGQRRTTGELFF
TRBJ2-7	TRBV27	CASRPSPSGNNEQYF
TRBJ1-1	TRBV28	CASSPGLTEAFF
TRBJ1-2	TRBV29-1	CSVGLGQNFINYGYTF
TRBJ1-4	TRBV6-1	CASSPRTGESEKLFF
TRBJ1-2	TRBV2	CASSYPGGEGYTF
TRBJ2-5	TRBV5-1	CASSLEPRAGPETQYF
TRBJ2-5	TRBV9	CASSPGTGRETQYF
TRBJ1-1	TRBV10-3	CAISDSSTSSEAFF
TRBJ2-7	TRBV27	CASSLKGAVYEQYF
TRBJ2-2	TRBV6-5	CASTVNEAGELFF
TRBJ2-1	TRBV28	CASSSFRDRVNEQFF
TRBJ2-7	TRBV28	CASSNRDRTYEQYF
TRBJ1-5	TRBV30	CAWRGQSNQPQHF